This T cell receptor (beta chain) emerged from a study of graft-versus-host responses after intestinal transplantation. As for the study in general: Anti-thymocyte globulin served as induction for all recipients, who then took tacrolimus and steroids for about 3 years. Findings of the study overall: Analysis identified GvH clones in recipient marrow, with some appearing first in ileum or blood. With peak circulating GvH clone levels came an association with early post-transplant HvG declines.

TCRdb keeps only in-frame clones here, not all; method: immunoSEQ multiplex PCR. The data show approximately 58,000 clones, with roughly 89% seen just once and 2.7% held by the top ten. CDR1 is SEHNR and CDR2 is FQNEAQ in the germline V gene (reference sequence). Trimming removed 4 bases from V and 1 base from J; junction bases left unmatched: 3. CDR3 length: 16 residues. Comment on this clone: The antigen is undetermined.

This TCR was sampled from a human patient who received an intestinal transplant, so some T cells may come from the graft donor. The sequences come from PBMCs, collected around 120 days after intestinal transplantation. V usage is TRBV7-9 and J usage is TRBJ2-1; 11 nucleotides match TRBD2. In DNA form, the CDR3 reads TGTGCCAGCAGCTCGGGACTAGCGGTGTCCTACAATGAGCAGTTCTTC. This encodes CASSSGLAVSYNEQFF. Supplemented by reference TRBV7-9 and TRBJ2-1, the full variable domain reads DTGVSQNPRHKITKRGQNVTFRCDPISEHNRLYWYRQTLGQGPEFLTYFQNEAQLEKSRLLSDRFSAERPKGSFSTLEIQRTEQGDSAMYLCASSSGLAVSYNEQFFGPGTRLTVL.